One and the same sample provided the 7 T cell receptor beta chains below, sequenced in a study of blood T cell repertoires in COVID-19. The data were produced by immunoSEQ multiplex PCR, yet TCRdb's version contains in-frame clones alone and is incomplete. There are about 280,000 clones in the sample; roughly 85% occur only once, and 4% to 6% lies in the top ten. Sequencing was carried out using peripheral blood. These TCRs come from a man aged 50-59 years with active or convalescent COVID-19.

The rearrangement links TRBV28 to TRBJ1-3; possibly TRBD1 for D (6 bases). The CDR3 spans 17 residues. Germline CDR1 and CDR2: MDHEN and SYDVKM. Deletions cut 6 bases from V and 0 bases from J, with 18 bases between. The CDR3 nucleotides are TGTGCCAGCAGCCCCCCGGGACAATTAAGCTCTGGAAACACCATATATTTT. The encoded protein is CASSPPGQLSSGNTIYF.

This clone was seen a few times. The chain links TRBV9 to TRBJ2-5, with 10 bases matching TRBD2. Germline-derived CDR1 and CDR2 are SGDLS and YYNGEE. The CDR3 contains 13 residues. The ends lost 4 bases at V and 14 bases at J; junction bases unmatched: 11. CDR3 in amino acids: CASSLDPSGGTYF. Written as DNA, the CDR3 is TGTGCCAGCAGCCTAGACCCTAGCGGGGGCACCTACTTC.

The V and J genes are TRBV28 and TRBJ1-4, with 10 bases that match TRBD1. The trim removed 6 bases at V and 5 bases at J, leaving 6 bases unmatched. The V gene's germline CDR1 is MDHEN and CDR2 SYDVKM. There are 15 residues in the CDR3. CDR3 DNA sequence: TGTGCCAGCAGGTCTCCGGGACAGGGGAATGAAAAACTGTTTTTT. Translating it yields CASRSPGQGNEKLFF. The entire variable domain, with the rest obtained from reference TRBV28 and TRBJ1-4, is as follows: DVKVTQSSRYLVKRTGEKVFLECVQDMDHENMFWYRQDPGLGLRLIYFSYDVKMKEKGDIPEGYSVSREKKERFSLILESASTNQTSMYLCASRSPGQGNEKLFFGSGTQLSVL.

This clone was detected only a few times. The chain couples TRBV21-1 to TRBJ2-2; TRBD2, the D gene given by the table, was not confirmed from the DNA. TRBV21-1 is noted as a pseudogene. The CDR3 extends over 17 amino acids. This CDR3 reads CATIIGSAGNYTGELFF. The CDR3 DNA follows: TGTGCCACCATTATAGGGAGCGCGGGAAACTACACCGGGGAGCTGTTTTTT.

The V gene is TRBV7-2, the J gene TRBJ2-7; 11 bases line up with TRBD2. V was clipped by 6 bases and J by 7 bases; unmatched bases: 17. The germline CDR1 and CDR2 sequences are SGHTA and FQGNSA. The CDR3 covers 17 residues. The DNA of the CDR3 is TGTGCCAGCAGGCGAATGACCGGGACTAGCGGAGGGGGGGAGCAGTACTTC. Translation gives CASRRMTGTSGGGEQYF.

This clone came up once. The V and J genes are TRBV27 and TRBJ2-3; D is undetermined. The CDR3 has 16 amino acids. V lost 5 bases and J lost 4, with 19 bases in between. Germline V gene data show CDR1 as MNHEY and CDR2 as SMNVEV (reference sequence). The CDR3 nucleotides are TGTGCCAGCAGTCCCAGATTCCACCCCCCACCAGATACGCAGTATTTT. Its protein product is CASSPRFHPPPDTQYF.

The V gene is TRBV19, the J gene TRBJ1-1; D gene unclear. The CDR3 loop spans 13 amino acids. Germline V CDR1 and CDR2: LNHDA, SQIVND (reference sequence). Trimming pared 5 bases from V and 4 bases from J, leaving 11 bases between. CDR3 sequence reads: CASSSRTATEAFF. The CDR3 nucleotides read TGTGCCAGTAGTTCCAGAACAGCCACTGAAGCTTTCTTT.